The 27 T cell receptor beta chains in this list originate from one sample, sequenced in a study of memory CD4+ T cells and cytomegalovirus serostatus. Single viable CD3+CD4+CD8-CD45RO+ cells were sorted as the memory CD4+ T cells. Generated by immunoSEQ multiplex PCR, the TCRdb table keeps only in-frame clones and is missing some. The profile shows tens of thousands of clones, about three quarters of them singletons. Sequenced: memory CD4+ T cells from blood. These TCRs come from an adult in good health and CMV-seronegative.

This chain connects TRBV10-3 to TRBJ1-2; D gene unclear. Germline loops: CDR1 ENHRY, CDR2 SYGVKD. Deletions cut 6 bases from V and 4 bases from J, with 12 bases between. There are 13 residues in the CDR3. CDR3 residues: CAISLGRLYGYTF. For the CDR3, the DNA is TGTGCCATCAGCCTAGGACGGCTCTATGGCTACACCTTC.

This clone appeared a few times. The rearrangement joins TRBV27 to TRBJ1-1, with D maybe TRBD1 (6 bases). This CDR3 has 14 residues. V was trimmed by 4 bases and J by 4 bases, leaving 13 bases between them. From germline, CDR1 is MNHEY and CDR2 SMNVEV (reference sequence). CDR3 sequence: CASSSLTGSTEAFF. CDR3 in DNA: TGTGCCAGCAGTTCCCTCACAGGGTCCACTGAAGCTTTCTTT.

The CDR3 nucleotides are TGTGCCAGCAGCTCCGGCACGGCGTGGAACACTGAAGCTTTCTTT. Translated, it gives CASSSGTAWNTEAFF. The V gene is TRBV5-8, the J gene TRBJ1-1; no firm D call. The length of the CDR3 is 15 residues. V dropped 3 bases and J dropped 1 base, with 13 bases sitting between them. Germline-derived CDR1 and CDR2 are SGHTS and YDEGEE. Based on the CDR3 plus reference TRBV5-8 and TRBJ1-1, the full variable domain is EAGVTQSPTHLIKTRGQQATLRCSPISGHTSVYWYQQALGLGLQFLLWYDEGEERNRGNFPPRFSGRQFPNYSSELNVNALELEDSALYLCASSSGTAWNTEAFFGQGTRLTVV.

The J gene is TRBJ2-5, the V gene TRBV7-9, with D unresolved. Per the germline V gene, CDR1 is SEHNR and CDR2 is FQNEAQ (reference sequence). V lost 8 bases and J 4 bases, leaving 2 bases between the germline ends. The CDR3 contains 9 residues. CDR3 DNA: TGTGCCAGCGGAGAGACCCAGTACTTC. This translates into CASGETQYF.

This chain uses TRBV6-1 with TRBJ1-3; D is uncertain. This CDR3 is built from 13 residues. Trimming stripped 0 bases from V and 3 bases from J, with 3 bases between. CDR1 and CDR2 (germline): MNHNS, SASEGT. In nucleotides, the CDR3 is TGTGCCAGCAGTGAAGCGCTTGGAAACACCATATATTTT. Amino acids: CASSEALGNTIYF.

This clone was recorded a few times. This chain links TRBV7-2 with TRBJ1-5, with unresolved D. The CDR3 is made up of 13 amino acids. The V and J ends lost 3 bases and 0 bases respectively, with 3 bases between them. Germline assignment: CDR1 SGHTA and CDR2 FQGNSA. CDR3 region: CASSFNSNQPQHF. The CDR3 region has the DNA TGTGCCAGCAGCTTTAATAGCAATCAGCCCCAGCATTTT.

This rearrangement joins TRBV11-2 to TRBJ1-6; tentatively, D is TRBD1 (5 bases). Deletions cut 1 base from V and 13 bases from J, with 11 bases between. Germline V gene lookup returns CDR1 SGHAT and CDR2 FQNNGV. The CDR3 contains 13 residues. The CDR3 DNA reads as TGTGCCAGCAGCTTAGGCAACACAGGTCCCCTCCACTTT. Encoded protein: CASSLGNTGPLHF.

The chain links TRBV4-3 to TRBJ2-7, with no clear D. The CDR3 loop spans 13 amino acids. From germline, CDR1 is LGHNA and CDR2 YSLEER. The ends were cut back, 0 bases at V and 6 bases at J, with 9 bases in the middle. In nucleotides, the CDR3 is TGCGCCAGCAGCCAAGATTTTCAATCCGAGCAGTACTTC. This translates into CASSQDFQSEQYF.

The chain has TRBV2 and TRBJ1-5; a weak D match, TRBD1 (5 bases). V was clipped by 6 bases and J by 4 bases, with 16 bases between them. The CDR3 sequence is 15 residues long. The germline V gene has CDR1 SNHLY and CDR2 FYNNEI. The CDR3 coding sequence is TGTGCCAGCAGGGGAGAAGGGGTCCCGAATCAGCCCCAGCATTTT. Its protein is CASRGEGVPNQPQHF.

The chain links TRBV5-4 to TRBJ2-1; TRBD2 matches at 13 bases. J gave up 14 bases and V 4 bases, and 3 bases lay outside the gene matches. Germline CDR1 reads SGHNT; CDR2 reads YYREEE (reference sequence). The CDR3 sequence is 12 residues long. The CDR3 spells CASSGTSGKEFF. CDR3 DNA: TGTGCCAGCAGCGGGACTAGCGGGAAGGAGTTCTTC. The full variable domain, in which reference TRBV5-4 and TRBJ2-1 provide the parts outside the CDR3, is ETGVTQSPTHLIKTRGQQVTLRCSSQSGHNTVSWYQQALGQGPQFIFQYYREEENGRGNFPPRFSGLQFPNYSSELNVNALELDDSALYLCASSGTSGKEFFGPGTRLTVL.

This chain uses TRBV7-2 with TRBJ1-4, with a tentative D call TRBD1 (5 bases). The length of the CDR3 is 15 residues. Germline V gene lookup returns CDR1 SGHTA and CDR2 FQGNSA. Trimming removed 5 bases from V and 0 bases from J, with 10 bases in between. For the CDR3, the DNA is TGTGCCAGCAGCAAGGGACGTACAACTAATGAAAAACTGTTTTTT. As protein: CASSKGRTTNEKLFF. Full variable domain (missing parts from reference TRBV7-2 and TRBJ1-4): GAGVSQSPSNKVTEKGKDVELRCDPISGHTALYWYRQSLGQGLEFLIYFQGNSAPDKSGLPSDRFSAERTGGSVSTLTIQRTQQEDSAVYLCASSKGRTTNEKLFFGSGTQLSVL.

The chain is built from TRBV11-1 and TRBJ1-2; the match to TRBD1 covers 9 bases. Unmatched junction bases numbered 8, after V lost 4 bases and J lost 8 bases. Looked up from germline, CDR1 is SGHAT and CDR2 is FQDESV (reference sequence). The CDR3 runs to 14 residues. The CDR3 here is CASSSGTGWEGYTF. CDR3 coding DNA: TGTGCCAGCAGCTCCGGGACAGGGTGGGAAGGCTACACCTTC.

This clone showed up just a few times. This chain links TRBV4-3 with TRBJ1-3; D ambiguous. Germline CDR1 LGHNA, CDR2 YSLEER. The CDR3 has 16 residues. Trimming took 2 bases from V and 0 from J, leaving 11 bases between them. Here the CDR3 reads CASSQSGIDSGNTIYF. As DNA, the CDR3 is TGCGCCAGCAGCCAATCCGGAATAGACTCTGGAAACACCATATATTTT.

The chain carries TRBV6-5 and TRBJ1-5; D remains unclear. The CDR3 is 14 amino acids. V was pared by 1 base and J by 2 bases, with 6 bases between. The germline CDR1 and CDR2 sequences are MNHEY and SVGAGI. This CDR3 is CASSYYSGNQPQHF. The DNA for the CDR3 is TGTGCCAGCAGTTACTACAGTGGCAATCAGCCCCAGCATTTT.

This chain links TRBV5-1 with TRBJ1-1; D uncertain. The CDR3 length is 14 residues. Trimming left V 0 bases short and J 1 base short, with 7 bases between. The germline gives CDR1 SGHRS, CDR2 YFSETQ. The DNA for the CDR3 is TGCGCCAGCAGCTTGGATATGGGGAACACTGAAGCTTTCTTT. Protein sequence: CASSLDMGNTEAFF. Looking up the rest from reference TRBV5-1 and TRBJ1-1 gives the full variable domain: KAGVTQTPRYLIKTRGQQVTLSCSPISGHRSVSWYQQTPGQGLQFLFEYFSETQRNKGNFPGRFSGRQFSNSRSEMNVSTLELGDSALYLCASSLDMGNTEAFFGQGTRLTVV.

In nucleotides, the CDR3 is TGCGCCAGCAGCTTGTCCCCGACTAGCGGGAGTATCAATGAGCAGTTCTTC. It yields the protein CASSLSPTSGSINEQFF. The chain employs TRBV5-1 and TRBJ2-1, with TRBD2 matching 12 bases. The V segment lost 1 base and the J segment 6 bases; nucleotides outside the gene matches: 8. This CDR3 has 17 residues. In germline, CDR1 is SGHRS, CDR2 YFSETQ.

The CDR3 here is CASSPILAGGKDEQYF. The CDR3 nucleotides are TGTGCCAGCTCACCTATTCTAGCGGGGGGGAAAGACGAGCAGTACTTC. This chain links TRBV18 with TRBJ2-7, with 12 bases that match TRBD2. V lost 3 bases to trimming and J lost 5 bases; unmatched junction nucleotides: 8. Per the germline V gene, CDR1 is KGHSH and CDR2 is LQKENI. This CDR3 has 16 residues.

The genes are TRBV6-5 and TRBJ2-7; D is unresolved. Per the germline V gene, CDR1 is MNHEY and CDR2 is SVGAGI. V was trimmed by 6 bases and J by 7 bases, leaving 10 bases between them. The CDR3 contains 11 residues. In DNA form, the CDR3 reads TGTGCCAGCAGGGGCACCGGGGAGCAGTACTTC. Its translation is CASRGTGEQYF.

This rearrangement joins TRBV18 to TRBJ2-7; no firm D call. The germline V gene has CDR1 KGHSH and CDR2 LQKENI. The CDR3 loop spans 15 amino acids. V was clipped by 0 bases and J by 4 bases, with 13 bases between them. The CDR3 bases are TGTGCCAGCTCACCACCAGCAGAAATGCAGTACGAGCAGTACTTC. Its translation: CASSPPAEMQYEQYF. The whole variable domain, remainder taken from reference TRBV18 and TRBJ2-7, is NAGVMQNPRHLVRRRGQEARLRCSPMKGHSHVYWYRQLPEEGLKFMVYLQKENIIDESGMPKERFSAEFPKEGPSILRIQQVVRGDSAAYFCASSPPAEMQYEQYFGPGTRLTVT.

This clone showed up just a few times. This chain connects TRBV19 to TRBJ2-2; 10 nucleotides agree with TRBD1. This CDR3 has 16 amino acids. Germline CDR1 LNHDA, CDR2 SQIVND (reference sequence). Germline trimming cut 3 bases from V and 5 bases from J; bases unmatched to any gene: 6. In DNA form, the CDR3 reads TGTGCCAGTAGTATTGGACAGGGGGGAAGGACCGGGGAGCTGTTTTTT. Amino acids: CASSIGQGGRTGELFF.

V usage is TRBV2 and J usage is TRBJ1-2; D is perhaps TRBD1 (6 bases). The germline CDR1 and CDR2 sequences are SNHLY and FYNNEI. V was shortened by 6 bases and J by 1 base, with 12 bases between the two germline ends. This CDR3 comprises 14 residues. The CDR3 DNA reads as TGTGCCAGCAGGTGGACAGCGGATAACTATGGCTACACCTTC. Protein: CASRWTADNYGYTF.

CDR3 sequence reads: CSVAGTGEKLFF. CDR3 bases: TGCAGCGTGGCCGGGACAGGAGAAAAACTGTTTTTT. The chain uses TRBV29-1 and TRBJ1-4; TRBD1 matches at 8 bases. From germline, CDR1 is SQVTM and CDR2 ANQGSEA. V gave up 6 bases and J gave up 8 bases; unmatched junction bases: 5. This CDR3 contains 12 residues.

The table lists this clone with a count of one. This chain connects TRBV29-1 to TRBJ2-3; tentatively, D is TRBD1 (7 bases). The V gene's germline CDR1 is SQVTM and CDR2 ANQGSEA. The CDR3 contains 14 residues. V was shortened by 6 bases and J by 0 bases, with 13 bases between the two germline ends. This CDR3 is CSVGGQSSTDTQYF. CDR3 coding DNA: TGCAGCGTCGGGGGACAGTCTAGCACAGATACGCAGTATTTT.

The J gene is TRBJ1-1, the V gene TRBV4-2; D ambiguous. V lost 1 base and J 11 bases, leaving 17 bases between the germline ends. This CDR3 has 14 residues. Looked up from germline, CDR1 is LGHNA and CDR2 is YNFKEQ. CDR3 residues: CASSQALQYGAAFF. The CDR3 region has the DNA TGTGCCAGCAGCCAAGCTTTACAGTACGGCGCGGCTTTCTTT.

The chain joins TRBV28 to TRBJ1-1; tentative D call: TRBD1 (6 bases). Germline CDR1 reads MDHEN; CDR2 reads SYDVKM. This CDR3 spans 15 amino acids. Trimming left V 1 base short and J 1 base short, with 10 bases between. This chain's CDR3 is CASSLLGGANTEAFF. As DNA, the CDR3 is TGTGCCAGCAGTTTATTGGGGGGCGCGAACACTGAAGCTTTCTTT.

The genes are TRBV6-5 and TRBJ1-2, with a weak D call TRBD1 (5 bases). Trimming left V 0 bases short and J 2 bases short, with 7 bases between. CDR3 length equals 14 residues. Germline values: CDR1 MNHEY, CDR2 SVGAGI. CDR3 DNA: TGTGCCAGCAGTTACTCGAAGGGGAACTATGGCTACACCTTC. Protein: CASSYSKGNYGYTF.

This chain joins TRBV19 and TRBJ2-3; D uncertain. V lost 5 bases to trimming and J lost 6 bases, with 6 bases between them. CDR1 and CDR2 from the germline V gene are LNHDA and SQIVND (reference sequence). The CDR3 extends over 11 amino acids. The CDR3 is CASSQLDTQYF. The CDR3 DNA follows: TGTGCCAGTAGTCAGCTTGATACGCAGTATTTT.